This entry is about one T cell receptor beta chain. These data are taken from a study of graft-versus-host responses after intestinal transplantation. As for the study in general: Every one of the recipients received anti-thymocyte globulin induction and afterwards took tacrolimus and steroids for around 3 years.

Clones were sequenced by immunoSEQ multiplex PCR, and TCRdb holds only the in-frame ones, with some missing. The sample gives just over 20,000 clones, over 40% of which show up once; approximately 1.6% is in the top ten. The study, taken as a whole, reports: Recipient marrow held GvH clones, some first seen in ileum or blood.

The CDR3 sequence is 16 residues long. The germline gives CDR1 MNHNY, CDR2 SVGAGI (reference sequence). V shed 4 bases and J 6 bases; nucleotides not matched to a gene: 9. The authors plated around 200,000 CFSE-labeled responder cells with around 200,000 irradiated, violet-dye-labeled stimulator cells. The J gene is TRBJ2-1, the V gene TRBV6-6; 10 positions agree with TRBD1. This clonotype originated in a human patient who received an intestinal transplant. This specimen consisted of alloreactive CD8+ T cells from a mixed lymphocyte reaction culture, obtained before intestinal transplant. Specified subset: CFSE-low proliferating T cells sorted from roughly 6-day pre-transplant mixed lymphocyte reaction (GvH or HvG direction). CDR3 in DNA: TGTGCCAGCAGTTCACAACCGGGACAGGGGCCCAATGAGCAGTTCTTC. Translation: CASSSQPGQGPNEQFF.